This is a list of T cell receptor beta chains from one sample in a study of T cell responses to AZD1222 COVID-19 vaccine. Clones were sequenced by immunoSEQ multiplex PCR, and TCRdb holds only the in-frame ones, with some missing. The data show around 60,000 clones, approximately 90% seen once. This material consisted of peripheral blood, taken 28 days after the second dose of the MenACWY control vaccine. The receptor source for this set is an adult who received the MenACWY meningococcal vaccine as a control. Each CDR3 is given with its conserved first and last residue. The D gene is left open where the match is weak. Expanded clones are given a class, and other clones once, few, many or no size at all.

CDR3nt: TGTGCCAGCAGCCCCAAATGGGGGCTGAAAAACATTCAGTACTTC
CDR3aa: CASSPKWGLKNIQYF
len: 15
v_gene: TRBV7-9
abundance: -
d_gene: -
j_gene: TRBJ2-4

CDR3nt: TGTGCCAGCAGTTTGCAGGGTCCTAGGAATGTGGGGACCTTC
CDR3aa: CASSLQGPRNVGTF
len: 14
v_gene: TRBV28
abundance: -
d_gene: -
j_gene: TRBJ1-2

CDR3nt: TGTGCCAGCAGTTACCACACCGGGACAGGGACCTTGAACACTGAAGCTTTCTTT
CDR3aa: CASSYHTGTGTLNTEAFF
len: 18
v_gene: TRBV6-2/TRBV6-3
abundance: -
d_gene: TRBD1
j_gene: TRBJ1-1

CDR3nt: TGTGCCAGCAGCTTAGAGGGAAGAAGCACAGATACGCAGTATTTT
CDR3aa: CASSLEGRSTDTQYF
len: 15
v_gene: TRBV11-3
abundance: -
d_gene: -
j_gene: TRBJ2-3

CDR3nt: TGTGCCTGGGAGGGACTAGCGGGCGGTCGGGAGCAGTTCTTC
CDR3aa: CAWEGLAGGREQFF
len: 14
v_gene: TRBV30
abundance: once
d_gene: TRBD2
j_gene: TRBJ2-1

CDR3nt: TGTGCCAGCAGTTTCCTAGCGGGCCTCACAGATACGCAGTATTTT
CDR3aa: CASSFLAGLTDTQYF
len: 15
v_gene: TRBV6-5
abundance: -
d_gene: TRBD2
j_gene: TRBJ2-3

CDR3nt: TGCGCCAGCAGCCAAGAGGACGTTAGCAATCAGCCCCAGCATTTT
CDR3aa: CASSQEDVSNQPQHF
len: 15
v_gene: TRBV4-1
abundance: -
d_gene: -
j_gene: TRBJ1-5

CDR3nt: TGTGCCAGTAGTCCGGACAGGGCAACAGATACGCAGTATTTT
CDR3aa: CASSPDRATDTQYF
len: 14
v_gene: TRBV19
abundance: -
d_gene: TRBD1
j_gene: TRBJ2-3

CDR3nt: TGTGCCACCAGCAGTAGCGATAAGGGACAGGGGGGCGAGCAGTACTTC
CDR3aa: CATSSSDKGQGGEQYF
len: 16
v_gene: TRBV15
abundance: -
d_gene: TRBD1
j_gene: TRBJ2-7

CDR3nt: TGTGCCAGTAGTTTAGGACAGACCGGGACTAGCGGGAGGTCCGCGCAGTATTTT
CDR3aa: CASSLGQTGTSGRSAQYF
len: 18
v_gene: TRBV19
abundance: -
d_gene: TRBD2
j_gene: TRBJ2-3

CDR3nt: TGTGCCAGCAGCTCAACAGGATCCCCTAGTAACTTAGTTTCACCCCTCCACTTT
CDR3aa: CASSSTGSPSNLVSPLHF
len: 18
v_gene: TRBV7-8
abundance: -
d_gene: -
j_gene: TRBJ1-6

CDR3nt: TGTGCCAGCAGCTTAAGTAACAATGAGCAGTTCTTC
CDR3aa: CASSLSNNEQFF
len: 12
v_gene: TRBV7-6
abundance: -
d_gene: -
j_gene: TRBJ2-1

CDR3nt: TGTGCCAGCAGCTTTTCCACTGGCACAGATACGCAGTATTTT
CDR3aa: CASSFSTGTDTQYF
len: 14
v_gene: TRBV7-3
abundance: -
d_gene: -
j_gene: TRBJ2-3

CDR3nt: TGTGCCAGCAGGGCGGACACGGCTGAAGCTTTCTTT
CDR3aa: CASRADTAEAFF
len: 12
v_gene: TRBV2
abundance: -
d_gene: -
j_gene: TRBJ1-1

CDR3nt: TGTGCCAGCAGCCAAAGGGCTCCTGAAGCTTTCTTT
CDR3aa: CASSQRAPEAFF
len: 12
v_gene: TRBV13
abundance: -
d_gene: -
j_gene: TRBJ1-1

CDR3nt: TGTGCCACGTTCGACTATGGCTACACCTTC
CDR3aa: CATFDYGYTF
len: 10
v_gene: TRBV10-3
abundance: -
d_gene: -
j_gene: TRBJ1-2

CDR3nt: TGCAGCGTTGGGGACAGTCGTAACTATGGCTACACCTTC
CDR3aa: CSVGDSRNYGYTF
len: 13
v_gene: TRBV29-1
abundance: -
d_gene: TRBD1
j_gene: TRBJ1-2

CDR3nt: TGTGCCAGCAGCCAAGGGGTGGGACAGGGAAATCAGCCCCAGCATTTT
CDR3aa: CASSQGVGQGNQPQHF
len: 16
v_gene: TRBV3-1/TRBV3-2
abundance: -
d_gene: TRBD1
j_gene: TRBJ1-5

CDR3nt: TGTGCCAGCAGCTTATGGGACAGGGGTGTCGGGGAGCTGTTTTTT
CDR3aa: CASSLWDRGVGELFF
len: 15
v_gene: TRBV11-1
abundance: -
d_gene: TRBD1
j_gene: TRBJ2-2

CDR3nt: TGTGCCAGCAGTACGGGACAGGGTCCCTACGAGCAGTACTTC
CDR3aa: CASSTGQGPYEQYF
len: 14
v_gene: TRBV27
abundance: -
d_gene: TRBD1
j_gene: TRBJ2-7

CDR3nt: TGTGCCAGCAGCCTTGAGGCGGCAGGCTACACCTTC
CDR3aa: CASSLEAAGYTF
len: 12
v_gene: TRBV5-4
abundance: -
d_gene: -
j_gene: TRBJ1-2

CDR3nt: TGTGCCTGGAGTGTACTAAGTGGGGCACCCGGGGATACGCAGTATTTT
CDR3aa: CAWSVLSGAPGDTQYF
len: 16
v_gene: TRBV30
abundance: -
d_gene: -
j_gene: TRBJ2-3

CDR3nt: TGTGCCAGCAGCCCCTCCCCCCGAGGGGGGGACGAGCAGTACTTC
CDR3aa: CASSPSPRGGDEQYF
len: 15
v_gene: TRBV7-6
abundance: -
d_gene: -
j_gene: TRBJ2-7

CDR3nt: TGTGCCAGCAGCAAGATTTTGAACACTGAAGCTTTCTTT
CDR3aa: CASSKILNTEAFF
len: 13
v_gene: TRBV7-2
abundance: -
d_gene: -
j_gene: TRBJ1-1

CDR3nt: TGTGCCAGCAGCAGATTGGGGAGTTGGGAGCCCCAGCATTTT
CDR3aa: CASSRLGSWEPQHF
len: 14
v_gene: TRBV27
abundance: -
d_gene: -
j_gene: TRBJ1-5

CDR3nt: TGTGCCAGCAGTGAAGCGGCCGGTATTTACGAGCAGTACTTC
CDR3aa: CASSEAAGIYEQYF
len: 14
v_gene: TRBV6-1
abundance: once
d_gene: -
j_gene: TRBJ2-7

CDR3nt: TGTGCCAGCAGCCAGTCCGATCGGAATGAGCAGTTCTTC
CDR3aa: CASSQSDRNEQFF
len: 13
v_gene: TRBV16
abundance: -
d_gene: -
j_gene: TRBJ2-1

CDR3nt: TGTGCCAGCAGTCGAGACGGTGCCTACGAGCAGTACTTC
CDR3aa: CASSRDGAYEQYF
len: 13
v_gene: TRBV12-3/TRBV12-4
abundance: -
d_gene: -
j_gene: TRBJ2-7

CDR3nt: TGTGCCAGCTCACGGACAGGCGTCTACAATGAGCAGTTCTTC
CDR3aa: CASSRTGVYNEQFF
len: 14
v_gene: TRBV6-5
abundance: -
d_gene: TRBD1
j_gene: TRBJ2-1

CDR3nt: TGTGCCAGTAGTATTGGGACAGGGGCAGTCTACGAGCAGTACTTC
CDR3aa: CASSIGTGAVYEQYF
len: 15
v_gene: TRBV19
abundance: -
d_gene: TRBD1
j_gene: TRBJ2-7

CDR3nt: TGTGCCAGCAGGAAAGAGGACAGGGCTACCTACGAGCAGTACTTC
CDR3aa: CASRKEDRATYEQYF
len: 15
v_gene: TRBV27
abundance: -
d_gene: TRBD1
j_gene: TRBJ2-7

CDR3nt: TGTGCCAGCAGCTTCACCGGGACTAGCGGGAAAGAGCAGTACTTC
CDR3aa: CASSFTGTSGKEQYF
len: 15
v_gene: TRBV7-2
abundance: few
d_gene: TRBD2
j_gene: TRBJ2-7

CDR3nt: TGCGCCAGCAGCTTGGCCACTACCTTCAGGGGGAGCTCCTATAATTCACCCCTCCACTTT
CDR3aa: CASSLATTFRGSSYNSPLHF
len: 20
v_gene: TRBV5-1
abundance: -
d_gene: TRBD1
j_gene: TRBJ1-6

CDR3nt: TGTGCCAGCAGGGACGCAGGGACATTGTATGAGCAGTTCTTC
CDR3aa: CASRDAGTLYEQFF
len: 14
v_gene: TRBV7-2
abundance: -
d_gene: -
j_gene: TRBJ2-1

CDR3nt: TGTGCCAGCAGCCTACTAGATCCGGGAGGGCAAGAGACCCAGTACTTC
CDR3aa: CASSLLDPGGQETQYF
len: 16
v_gene: TRBV11-1
abundance: -
d_gene: TRBD2
j_gene: TRBJ2-5

CDR3nt: TGTGCCAGCAGTCCCTACCCGGGACAGACTAATGAAAAACTGTTTTTT
CDR3aa: CASSPYPGQTNEKLFF
len: 16
v_gene: TRBV27
abundance: -
d_gene: TRBD1
j_gene: TRBJ1-4

CDR3nt: TGTGCCAGCAGCCTTGGGGGGGTCATGGCTGAAGCTTTCTTT
CDR3aa: CASSLGGVMAEAFF
len: 14
v_gene: TRBV7-9
abundance: -
d_gene: -
j_gene: TRBJ1-1

CDR3nt: TGTGCCAGTAGTCCTGACTACTCAGAATACAATGAGCAGTTCTTC
CDR3aa: CASSPDYSEYNEQFF
len: 15
v_gene: TRBV19
abundance: -
d_gene: -
j_gene: TRBJ2-1

CDR3nt: TGTGCCAGCTCACCTGGACTTTCGGGAGGAGATACGCAGTATTTT
CDR3aa: CASSPGLSGGDTQYF
len: 15
v_gene: TRBV18
abundance: -
d_gene: TRBD2
j_gene: TRBJ2-3

CDR3nt: TGCGCCAGCAGCTTGGTTGGACCCAGCTCTGGAAACACCATATATTTT
CDR3aa: CASSLVGPSSGNTIYF
len: 16
v_gene: TRBV5-1
abundance: -
d_gene: -
j_gene: TRBJ1-3

CDR3nt: TGTGCCAGCAGTTGGGGGTTGGCGGATACGCAGTATTTT
CDR3aa: CASSWGLADTQYF
len: 13
v_gene: TRBV27
abundance: -
d_gene: -
j_gene: TRBJ2-3

CDR3nt: TGCGCCAGCAGCTTGGGACAGCTTCCCGATACGCAGTATTTT
CDR3aa: CASSLGQLPDTQYF
len: 14
v_gene: TRBV5-1
abundance: -
d_gene: -
j_gene: TRBJ2-3